What follows are 22 T cell receptor beta chains derived from one specimen sequenced in a study of quantifying T cell responses using KT2 cells. Study-level background: TCR alpha and beta constant-region primers primed reverse transcription of RNA.

Each cDNA got a UMI-containing oligo ligated at its 3' end. The first PCR ran roughly 4 cycles with an equimolar RC1.1 and RC1.2 beta primer mix. TCRdb re-derived calls from the UMI-ligation and nested PCR reads in MiXCR, one entry per CDR3 protein. The sample lists around 56,000 distinct CDR3 sequences; over 9% were seen once. The sample comprised PBMCs spiked with cells of the T cell clone KT2. These receptors all stem from a human donor.

This clonotype has ten or more counts. The chain carries TRBV2 and TRBJ2-4; D is unresolved. The germline CDR1 and CDR2 sequences are SNHLY and FYNNEI. The CDR3 extends over 13 amino acids. Between the trimmed V and J ends, which lost 7 bases and 4 bases, there was a span of 11 bases. CDR3 DNA sequence: TGTGCCAGCATGAGAGGAGAGAAAAACATTCAGTACTTC. It specifies CASMRGEKNIQYF.

The chain couples TRBV12-3 or TRBV12-4 to TRBJ2-6; D might be TRBD1 (6 bases). The CDR3 totals 15 residues. Trimming took off 7 bases at V and 2 bases at J, with 12 bases between the two ends. In nucleotides, the CDR3 is TGTGCCAGCACCCGTGGGGGCGCTGGGGCCAACGTCCTGACTTTC. This gives the protein CASTRGGAGANVLTF.

This clonotype has at least ten counts. The V call is TRBV6-2 or TRBV6-3, the J call TRBJ1-5; D is ambiguous. The CDR3 extends over 14 amino acids. Germline CDR1 reads MNHEY; CDR2 reads SVGEGT. V was clipped by 7 bases and J by 4 bases, with 14 bases between them. CDR3 in DNA: TGTGCCAGCACCTACGCCAGACAAAATCAGCCCCAGCATTTT. Protein product: CASTYARQNQPQHF.

The chain uses TRBV29-1 and TRBJ1-2, with D hard to call. Germline V gene data show CDR1 as SQVTM and CDR2 as ANQGSEA. V shed 5 bases and J shed 2 bases, with 18 bases lying between them. CDR3 length: 15 amino acids. The CDR3 DNA reads as TGCAGCGTTTATGAGATTTGGAACTCGAACTATGGCTACACCTTC. It specifies CSVYEIWNSNYGYTF.

This rearrangement joins TRBV14 to TRBJ2-3, with D unresolved. The CDR3 sequence is 11 residues long. V lost 6 bases and J lost 7, with 8 bases in between. The germline CDR1 and CDR2 sequences are SGHDN and FVKESK. CDR3 residues: CASSQTNTQYF. The CDR3, as DNA: TGTGCCAGCAGTCAAACAAATACGCAGTATTTT.

This clonotype was seen a handful of times. This chain connects TRBV15 to TRBJ2-3; possible D gene TRBD2, 6 bases. V was shortened by 0 bases and J by 3 bases, with 16 bases between the two germline ends. The CDR3 spans 17 residues. Germline loops: CDR1 LNHNV, CDR2 YYDKDF (reference sequence). The CDR3 loop is CATSRDLGTSTTDTQYF. The CDR3 DNA sequence: TGTGCCACCAGCAGAGATCTAGGGACTTCTACTACAGATACGCAGTATTTT.

This clonotype was recorded many times. The genes are TRBV5-8 and TRBJ1-1; D is ambiguous. The germline V gene has CDR1 SGHTS and CDR2 YDEGEE. Trimming shortened V by 4 bases and J by 1 base, and 8 bases separated the two germline ends. The CDR3 runs 13 residues. The DNA for the CDR3 is TGTGCCAGCAGCGTTGCCCCGAACACTGAAGCTTTCTTT. It yields the protein CASSVAPNTEAFF.

Relative to its sample, this clonotype is medium-sized (0.01 to 0.1%). This chain joins TRBV7-6 and TRBJ2-5; D not certain. V dropped 5 bases and J dropped 2 bases, with 3 bases sitting between them. The germline V gene has CDR1 SGHVS and CDR2 FNYEAQ. The CDR3 has 11 amino acids. This CDR3 is CASSPQETQYF. Written as DNA, the CDR3 is TGTGCCAGCAGCCCTCAAGAGACCCAGTACTTC.

This clonotype was recorded at least ten times. The CDR3 DNA reads TGTGCCAGCAGCTCAGGGTACACTGAAGCTTTCTTT. Translated, it gives CASSSGYTEAFF. V and J are TRBV7-9 and TRBJ1-1; the D gene is possibly TRBD1 (5 bases). The germline CDR1 and CDR2 sequences are SEHNR and FQNEAQ (reference sequence). The CDR3 runs 12 residues. V lost 4 bases, J lost 3 bases, and 6 bases lay in between.

The chain has TRBV30 and TRBJ1-2, with 8 bases aligning to TRBD1. The V gene's germline CDR1 is GTSNPN and CDR2 SVGIG (reference sequence). V shed 2 bases and J 7 bases; nucleotides not matched to a gene: 12. The CDR3 runs to 15 residues. In nucleotides, the CDR3 is TGTGCCTGGAGTCCCGGGGGACAGGAGATTATTGGCTACACCTTC. Its protein product is CAWSPGGQEIIGYTF. The full variable domain, its missing parts supplied by reference TRBV30 and TRBJ1-2, is SQTIHQWPATLVQPVGSPLSLECTVEGTSNPNLYWYRQAAGRGLQLLFYSVGIGQISSEVPQNLSASRPQDRQFILSSKKLLLSDSGFYLCAWSPGGQEIIGYTFGSGTRLTVV.

This clonotype occurred a few times. The rearrangement joins TRBV6-1 to TRBJ2-1; 12 nucleotides align to TRBD1. J gave up 3 bases and V 7 bases, and 10 bases lay outside the gene matches. The germline CDR1 and CDR2 sequences are MNHNS and SASEGT. This CDR3 is 17 amino acids long. CDR3 amino acids: CASTRGQGAEGYNEQFF. The CDR3 DNA is TGTGCCAGCACCCGGGGACAGGGGGCGGAAGGCTACAATGAGCAGTTCTTC.

There are a few counts of this clonotype. The chain is built from TRBV4-1 and TRBJ2-7; possibly TRBD1 for D (5 bases). Germline V gives CDR1 MGHRA, CDR2 YSYEKL. The CDR3 is 17 residues long. The germline V and J ends were trimmed by 0 bases and 4 bases, with 19 bases remaining between them. CDR3 sequence: CASSQDGQLGRDYEQYF. In nucleotides, the CDR3 is TGCGCCAGCAGCCAAGATGGTCAGTTGGGCAGGGATTACGAGCAGTACTTC.

V gene TRBV30 combines with J gene TRBJ1-2; D may be TRBD1 (5 bases). This CDR3 contains 11 residues. V gave up 8 bases and J gave up 4 bases, with 11 bases separating them. CDR1 and CDR2 from the germline V gene are GTSNPN and SVGIG (reference sequence). CDR3: CARGHGYGYTF. The CDR3 region has the DNA TGTGCCCGTGGACACGGCTATGGCTACACCTTC.

In regard to this clonotype: It is likely a read error, because the conserved phenylalanine at the end of the CDR3 is missing. The CDR3 sequence: CASSPRDINQPQHL. The CDR3 nucleotides are TGTGCCAGCAGCCCCCGGGACATCAATCAGCCCCAGCATTTA. The V and J genes are TRBV12-3 or TRBV12-4 and TRBJ1-5, with a possible D match to TRBD1 (6 bases). The CDR3 consists of 14 residues. Trimming left V 6 bases short and J 3 bases short, with 12 bases between.

This clonotype has ten or more counts. The genes are TRBV11-3 and TRBJ2-3; 15 bases are a match to TRBD2. The CDR3 has 16 amino acids. The V segment lost 5 bases and the J segment 3 bases; nucleotides outside the gene matches: 3. Germline V gene lookup returns CDR1 SGHNT and CDR2 YENEEA. The CDR3 loop reads CASSPGTSGRTDTQYF. CDR3 DNA: TGTGCCAGCAGCCCTGGGACTAGCGGGAGGACAGATACGCAGTATTTT. Supplemented by reference TRBV11-3 and TRBJ2-3, the full variable domain reads EAGVVQSPRYKIIEKKQPVAFWCNPISGHNTLYWYLQNLGQGPELLIRYENEEAVDDSQLPKDRFSAERLKGVDSTLKIQPAELGDSAVYLCASSPGTSGRTDTQYFGPGTRLTVL.

A few counts support this clonotype. The gene calls are TRBV7-8 and TRBJ2-7, with 10 positions matching TRBD2. Germline CDR1 and CDR2: SGHVS and FQNEAQ. Trimming took 4 bases from V and 4 from J; bases not matched to a gene: 7. The CDR3 totals 15 residues. CDR3 coding DNA: TGTGCCAGCAGCTCCCGGCTAGCGGGAGTATACGAGCAGTACTTC. It translates to CASSSRLAGVYEQYF.

The chain couples TRBV7-8 to TRBJ2-5, with no clear D. CDR3 length: 17 residues. Trimming left V 0 bases short and J 5 bases short, with 19 bases between. CDR1 and CDR2 from the germline V gene are SGHVS and FQNEAQ. The CDR3 region is CASSLAGSVSLRETQYF. CDR3 coding DNA: TGTGCCAGCAGCTTAGCGGGGTCAGTCTCCTTAAGGGAGACCCAGTACTTC.

This clonotype appeared many times. This chain connects TRBV20-1 to TRBJ2-3, with D possibly matching TRBD1 (5 bases). CDR3 length: 16 residues. V was clipped by 3 bases and J by 3 bases, with 19 bases between them. Per the germline V gene, CDR1 is DFQATT and CDR2 is SNEGSKA (reference sequence). CDR3 region: CSASLRAKTNTDTQYF. CDR3 nucleotides: TGCAGTGCTAGTCTCAGGGCAAAAACTAATACAGATACGCAGTATTTT.

The J gene is TRBJ2-3, the V gene TRBV24-1; 10 bases align to TRBD2. CDR3 length: 16 residues. After removal of 4 bases from V and 1 base from J, the junction contained 4 bases not matched to a gene. Germline V gene lookup returns CDR1 KGHDR and CDR2 SFDVKD. CDR3 in amino acids: CATSDPGLAGTDTQYF. Here the CDR3 DNA reads TGTGCCACCAGTGACCCCGGACTAGCGGGCACAGATACGCAGTATTTT.

The rearrangement links TRBV10-3 to TRBJ1-3; D unresolved. The CDR3 contains 16 residues. V was trimmed by 5 bases and J by 0 bases, leaving 14 bases between them. Germline V lookup: CDR1 ENHRY, CDR2 SYGVKD. CDR3 region: CAISPPAGHSGNTIYF. The CDR3 DNA follows: TGTGCCATCAGTCCCCCGGCAGGTCACTCTGGAAACACCATATATTTT.

The rearrangement uses TRBV2 and TRBJ1-5; D ambiguous. From germline, CDR1 is SNHLY and CDR2 FYNNEI. The CDR3 consists of 15 residues. V was shortened by 6 bases and J by 0 bases, with 12 bases between the two germline ends. The CDR3 protein is CASSREAVSNQPQHF. The CDR3 coding sequence is TGTGCCAGCAGCCGGGAGGCAGTTAGCAATCAGCCCCAGCATTTT.

The table lists this clonotype with a few counts. The chain has TRBV6-1 and TRBJ2-1; 7 nucleotides align to TRBD2. V shed 6 bases, J shed 2 bases, and the junction held 7 bases outside the gene matches. The length of the CDR3 is 15 residues. CDR1 and CDR2 from the germline V gene are MNHNS and SASEGT. The CDR3 here is CASRRAGTTYNEQFF. For the CDR3, the DNA is TGTGCCAGCAGACGAGCGGGGACGACCTACAATGAGCAGTTCTTC.